This entry lists 20 T cell receptor beta chains sequenced from one sample in a study of cytomegalovirus exposure and HLA in healthy donors. PCR primers comprised 60 Vbeta and 13 Jbeta primers. TCRdb keeps only in-frame clones here, not all; method: immunoSEQ multiplex PCR. The sample includes more than 200,000 clones, nearly 80% of them seen just once. Sequencing input: PBMCs. Receptor source: a man aged 18 to 30 in good health and CMV-seronegative.

The CDR3 protein is CASSHTAGLVPSTDTQYF. DNA of the CDR3: TGTGCCAGCAGTCACACGGCGGGACTAGTCCCGAGCACAGATACGCAGTATTTT. The J gene is TRBJ2-3, the V gene TRBV7-9; TRBD2 matches 8 bases. With V trimmed by 6 bases and J by 0 bases, 14 bases remained unmatched. Looked up from germline, CDR1 is SEHNR and CDR2 is FQNEAQ (reference sequence). The CDR3 is made up of 18 amino acids.

The table lists this clone with a few counts. The V and J genes are TRBV4-3 and TRBJ2-1, with D tentatively TRBD1 (6 bases). Germline values: CDR1 LGHNA, CDR2 YSLEER. The CDR3 spans 16 residues. With 1 base removed from V and 8 bases from J, the gap between germline ends came to 18 bases. The CDR3 loop reads CASSQGAGVGWDEQFF. The DNA of the CDR3 is TGCGCCAGCAGCCAAGGGGCAGGGGTGGGATGGGATGAGCAGTTCTTC.

This clone was observed a handful of times. CDR3 nucleotide sequence: TGTGCCAGCAGTGGTCAGGGGGCTGGTGGTTCACCCCTCCACTTT. Its translation: CASSGQGAGGSPLHF. The chain recombines TRBV25-1 with TRBJ1-6; 8 bases are shared with TRBD1. Germline V CDR1 and CDR2: MGHDK, SYGVNS. The length of the CDR3 is 15 residues. V shed 4 bases and J 9 bases; nucleotides not matched to a gene: 8.

J is TRBJ2-7 and V is TRBV19; 9 nucleotides match TRBD1. Germline CDR1 and CDR2: LNHDA and SQIVND (reference sequence). The V segment lost 9 bases and the J segment 3 bases; nucleotides outside the gene matches: 9. This CDR3 region has 14 residues. The CDR3 loop is CASGPSGQGYEQYF. The CDR3 bases are TGTGCCAGCGGACCGTCGGGACAGGGCTACGAGCAGTACTTC.

The genes are TRBV5-1 and TRBJ2-2; the match to TRBD2 covers 10 bases. This CDR3 has 17 residues. The V segment lost 5 bases and the J segment 3 bases; nucleotides outside the gene matches: 10. The germline V gene has CDR1 SGHRS and CDR2 YFSETQ. CDR3 nucleotide sequence: TGCGCCAGCAGGCCTCCTCTAGCGGGAGTCGACACCGGGGAGCTGTTTTTT. Protein: CASRPPLAGVDTGELFF.

This clone has a handful of counts. The chain joins TRBV28 to TRBJ2-5, with D perhaps TRBD2 (6 bases). CDR1 and CDR2 (germline): MDHEN, SYDVKM. The CDR3 runs 16 residues. V lost 3 bases and J lost 4, with 18 bases in between. CDR3 in DNA: TGTGCCAGCAGTTTCCCCACTAGCAGTCCGACAGAGACCCAGTACTTC. This sequence encodes CASSFPTSSPTETQYF.

The chain links TRBV5-1 to TRBJ2-3; 7 bases are shared with TRBD2. CDR3 size: 15 residues. CDR1 SGHRS and CDR2 YFSETQ come from the germline V gene. V shed 5 bases, J shed 3 bases, and the junction held 9 bases outside the gene matches. CDR3 residues: CASSFPRGSTDTQYF. The CDR3 DNA sequence: TGCGCCAGCAGTTTTCCGCGCGGGAGTACAGATACGCAGTATTTT.

The CDR3 nucleotides read TGTGCCAGCAGCCAAGTACGAGGTAGCGGGGGCTCCTACAATGAGCAGTTCTTC. Amino acids: CASSQVRGSGGSYNEQFF. This rearrangement joins TRBV14 to TRBJ2-1; 9 positions agree with TRBD2. The CDR3 loop spans 18 amino acids. Germline V gene data show CDR1 as SGHDN and CDR2 as FVKESK. Unmatched junction bases numbered 7, after V lost 1 base and J lost 0 bases.

The rearrangement uses TRBV7-2 and TRBJ1-1, with D possibly being TRBD1 (6 bases). Deletions cut 2 bases from V and 0 bases from J, with 7 bases between. The CDR3 covers 14 residues. The germline gives CDR1 SGHTA, CDR2 FQGNSA. CDR3 loop: CASSLNRVNTEAFF. In DNA, the CDR3 is TGTGCCAGCAGCTTAAACAGGGTGAACACTGAAGCTTTCTTT.

This clone was seen only a few times. The chain has TRBV4-2 and TRBJ1-1; D perhaps matches TRBD1 (6 bases). Trimming shortened V by 0 bases and J by 8 bases, and 10 bases separated the two germline ends. The CDR3 contains 13 residues. In germline, CDR1 is LGHNA, CDR2 YNFKEQ. The CDR3 nucleotides read TGTGCCAGCAGCCAAGACGGAGACAGGGAAGCTTTCTTT. Amino acids: CASSQDGDREAFF.

V and J are TRBV4-3 and TRBJ2-1; 8 positions match TRBD2. The CDR3 runs to 18 residues. V trimming: 0 bases; J trimming: 4 bases; junction bases outside the gene matches: 11. Per germline, CDR1 LGHNA and CDR2 YSLEER. The CDR3 protein is CASSQEPRSSGGYNEQFF. In nucleotides, the CDR3 is TGCGCCAGCAGCCAAGAGCCACGTAGTTCGGGAGGGTACAATGAGCAGTTCTTC.

The V and J genes are TRBV6-1 and TRBJ2-2; 11 bases fit TRBD1. The CDR3 loop spans 15 amino acids. J lost 3 bases, V lost 4 bases, and 1 base had no gene match. Germline-derived CDR1 and CDR2 are MNHNS and SASEGT. The CDR3 sequence is CASSGTGGHTGELFF. For the CDR3, the DNA is TGTGCCAGCAGTGGGACAGGGGGCCACACCGGGGAGCTGTTTTTT.

V gene TRBV7-2 combines with J gene TRBJ2-4; 8 bases are a match to TRBD2. This CDR3 region has 15 residues. Trimming took 8 bases from V and 3 from J; bases not matched to a gene: 9. Germline values: CDR1 SGHTA, CDR2 FQGNSA. CDR3 loop: CASAPGGARKNIQYF. DNA of the CDR3: TGTGCCAGCGCTCCGGGAGGGGCGCGCAAAAACATTCAGTACTTC.

The chain recombines TRBV11-3 with TRBJ1-3; TRBD1 matches 8 bases. Unmatched junction bases numbered 6, after V lost 3 bases and J lost 2 bases. Germline V CDR1 and CDR2: SGHNT, YENEEA. This CDR3 spans 16 amino acids. The DNA for the CDR3 is TGTGCCAGCAGCTTGGTTGGACAGGGTACTGGAAACACCATATATTTT. Translated: CASSLVGQGTGNTIYF.

V and J are TRBV29-1 and TRBJ2-7, with D possibly TRBD1 on 5 matching bases. The germline V and J ends were trimmed by 3 bases and 7 bases, with 13 bases remaining between them. The CDR3 sequence is 12 residues long. From germline, CDR1 is SQVTM and CDR2 ANQGSEA. As DNA, the CDR3 is TGCAGCGTTGAGGGGCAGGGCAGAGAGCAGTACTTC. Its translation is CSVEGQGREQYF.

The chain carries TRBV5-1 and TRBJ2-5; D call uncertain. There are 11 residues in the CDR3. Germline CDR1 and CDR2: SGHRS and YFSETQ. Between the trimmed V and J ends, which lost 3 bases and 3 bases, there was a span of 3 bases. CDR3 nucleotides: TGCGCCAGCAGCTCTAAAGAGACCCAGTACTTC. Translated, it gives CASSSKETQYF. The variable domain in full, completed from reference TRBV5-1 and TRBJ2-5, reads KAGVTQTPRYLIKTRGQQVTLSCSPISGHRSVSWYQQTPGQGLQFLFEYFSETQRNKGNFPGRFSGRQFSNSRSEMNVSTLELGDSALYLCASSSKETQYFGPGTRLLVL.

This clone has just a few counts. The gene calls are TRBV7-8 and TRBJ1-6; D unclear. The germline V gene encodes CDR1 SGHVS and CDR2 FQNEAQ. Between the trimmed V and J ends, which lost 3 bases and 0 bases, there was a span of 9 bases. This CDR3 contains 16 residues. CDR3 nucleotides: TGTGCCAGCAGCTTGCAAGCGAGCTCCTATAATTCACCCCTCCACTTT. Its protein is CASSLQASSYNSPLHF.

This clone showed up just a few times. The V call is TRBV29-1, the J call TRBJ1-6; 8 bases are shared with TRBD1. There are 13 residues in the CDR3. V shed 8 bases and J 5 bases; nucleotides not matched to a gene: 5. Germline assignment: CDR1 SQVTM and CDR2 ANQGSEA. The DNA of the CDR3 is TGCAGCACCCAGGACAGGGATAATTCACCCCTCCACTTT. It yields the protein CSTQDRDNSPLHF.

The chain recombines TRBV27 with TRBJ2-2, with D tentatively TRBD2 (7 bases). CDR3 length: 18 amino acids. The germline CDR1 and CDR2 sequences are MNHEY and SMNVEV (reference sequence). V was cut by 2 bases and J by 6 bases, with 22 bases left in between. CDR3 amino acids: CASSLRGQRGAGAGELFF. The CDR3 coding sequence is TGTGCCAGCAGTTTAAGGGGACAACGAGGGGCGGGGGCCGGGGAGCTGTTTTTT.

The chain employs TRBV10-3 and TRBJ2-7; D may be TRBD2 (7 bases). Between the trimmed V and J ends, which lost 0 bases and 6 bases, there was a span of 15 bases. The CDR3 is 15 residues long. In germline, CDR1 is ENHRY, CDR2 SYGVKD. As DNA, the CDR3 is TGTGCCATCAGTGAGTCATGGGGGGGGGCCGCCGAGCAGTACTTC. It codes for CAISESWGGAAEQYF.